This entry lists 12 T cell receptor beta chains sequenced from one sample in a study of T cells in Graves' hyperthyroidism and ophthalmopathy. Regions amplified from RNA transcripts were the TCR beta CDR3 regions. A set of HTBI primers served as the primers for a first-round RT-PCR of the TCR CDR3. In TCRdb, the multiplex PCR reads were re-called with MiXCR into one record per CDR3 protein. The sample shows 540,000 or so distinct CDR3 sequences, around a sixth of them seen only once. Sequenced sample: blood. These TCRs come from a woman under 40 with Graves' hyperthyroidism.

This clonotype was seen many times. The chain carries TRBV28 and TRBJ2-7; TRBD1 or TRBD2 may be the D gene (5 bases each). This CDR3 comprises 13 residues. Trimming removed 7 bases at V and 2 bases at J, with 12 bases between. Germline CDR1 reads MDHEN; CDR2 reads SYDVKM. This CDR3 is CASTFQGPYEQYF. The CDR3 DNA sequence: TGTGCCAGCACCTTTCAGGGACCCTACGAGCAGTACTTC. Combining the CDR3 with reference TRBV28 and TRBJ2-7 gives the whole variable domain DVKVTQSSRYLVKRTGEKVFLECVQDMDHENMFWYRQDPGLGLRLIYFSYDVKMKEKGDIPEGYSVSREKKERFSLILESASTNQTSMYLCASTFQGPYEQYFGPGTRLTVT.

The table lists this clonotype with many counts. The genes are TRBV10-3 and TRBJ2-5; 7 bases match TRBD1. V was pared by 5 bases and J by 5 bases, with 14 bases of the junction left unmatched. The CDR3 loop spans 16 amino acids. Germline CDR1 ENHRY, CDR2 SYGVKD. CDR3 DNA sequence: TGTGCCATCAGTCTAGGACGTGGCAGGGGGATGGAGACCCAGTACTTC. Translating gives CAISLGRGRGMETQYF.

This rearrangement joins TRBV7-2 to TRBJ1-6, with 7 nucleotides matching TRBD1. Germline trimming cut 7 bases from V and 0 bases from J; bases unmatched to any gene: 6. The CDR3 consists of 16 residues. Germline V CDR1 and CDR2: SGHTA, FQGNSA. CDR3 bases: TGTGCCAGCAACCGACAGGGCAGCTCCTATAATTCACCCCTCCACTTT. Translating it yields CASNRQGSSYNSPLHF.

This clonotype showed up many times. The rearrangement uses TRBV20-1 and TRBJ2-1; D unclear. The CDR3 runs 12 residues. CDR1 is DFQATT, CDR2 SNEGSKA, per germline (reference sequence). Trimming removed 0 bases at V and 8 bases at J, with 8 bases between. This chain's CDR3 is CSARDASHEQFF. The CDR3 coding sequence is TGCAGTGCTAGAGATGCCTCCCATGAGCAGTTCTTC.

This clonotype has at least ten counts. This chain links TRBV5-1 with TRBJ2-7; 7 nucleotides align to TRBD1. Trimming cost V 6 bases and J 2 bases; bases outside gene matches: 11. This CDR3 has 15 amino acids. Germline lookup yields CDR1 SGHRS and CDR2 YFSETQ. CDR3 in amino acids: CASKPWRQGAYEQYF. DNA of the CDR3: TGCGCCAGCAAGCCATGGCGGCAGGGGGCCTACGAGCAGTACTTC.

The V gene is TRBV7-3, the J gene TRBJ2-3; 7 bases map to TRBD2. V gave up 5 bases and J gave up 8 bases; unmatched junction bases: 4. The CDR3 loop spans 12 amino acids. Per germline, CDR1 SGHTA and CDR2 FQGTGA. DNA of the CDR3: TGTGCCAGCAGCGGGGGGGGGAGTACGCAGTATTTT. It yields the protein CASSGGGSTQYF.

This clonotype was found many times. The V and J genes are TRBV18 and TRBJ2-3; D unresolved. CDR3 size: 14 residues. Trimming shortened V by 0 bases and J by 2 bases, and 6 bases separated the two germline ends. Germline CDR1 and CDR2: KGHSH and LQKENI. This chain's CDR3 is CASSPPYVTDTQYF. CDR3 DNA: TGTGCCAGCTCACCACCGTACGTCACAGATACGCAGTATTTT.

The V and J genes are TRBV6-1 and TRBJ2-2; D call uncertain. The CDR3 has 14 residues. The V end was cut by 4 bases, the J end by 4 bases, with 10 bases between. Germline values: CDR1 MNHNS, CDR2 SASEGT. The CDR3 is CASSGARSTGELFF. In DNA form, the CDR3 reads TGTGCCAGCAGTGGGGCGCGGAGCACCGGGGAGCTGTTTTTT.

The rearrangement links TRBV27 to TRBJ2-2; D is ambiguous. Germline assignment: CDR1 MNHEY and CDR2 SMNVEV (reference sequence). Trimming pared 8 bases from V and 4 bases from J, leaving 8 bases between. The CDR3 is 12 amino acids. The CDR3: CASSAFTGELFF. CDR3 nucleotide sequence: TGTGCCAGCTCAGCTTTCACCGGGGAGCTGTTTTTT.

The table lists this clonotype with many counts. This rearrangement joins TRBV7-2 to TRBJ1-5, with no clear D. The CDR3 sequence is 14 residues long. CDR1 and CDR2 from the germline V gene are SGHTA and FQGNSA. The V gene lost 4 bases and the J gene lost 1 base, with 8 bases spanning the gap. The CDR3 sequence is CASSSQRSNQPQHF. CDR3 DNA: TGTGCCAGCAGCTCGCAGAGGAGCAATCAGCCCCAGCATTTT.

This clonotype appeared many times. This CDR3 reads CASSPRPETHSYEQYF. In nucleotides, the CDR3 is TGCGCCAGCAGTCCCCGTCCCGAGACTCACTCCTACGAGCAGTACTTC. V is TRBV5-1 and J is TRBJ2-7, with unresolved D. Germline CDR1 reads SGHRS; CDR2 reads YFSETQ. Trimming cost V 5 bases and J 0 bases, with 18 bases left between them. The CDR3 loop spans 16 amino acids.

In this sample, this clonotype turned up many times. The rearrangement uses TRBV3-1 and TRBJ2-3, with TRBD2 as a possible D gene (6 bases). CDR1 LGHDT and CDR2 YNNKEL come from the germline V gene (reference sequence). The CDR3 sequence is 16 residues long. Trimming took 4 bases from V and 0 from J, leaving 14 bases between them. The CDR3 is CASSLHGAGSTDTQYF. The CDR3 DNA sequence: TGTGCCAGCAGCCTGCATGGAGCGGGTAGCACAGATACGCAGTATTTT.